The 22 T cell receptor beta chains listed next were all sequenced from one sample in a study of blood T cells in healthy people across ages. A sample-barcoded 5' primer and a J-beta primer mix were used in a second PCR of roughly 7 to 11 cycles. TCRdb re-called the 5' RACE reads with MiXCR, one entry per CDR3 protein. This sample has 1.5 million to 2 million distinct CDR3 sequences, with around 48% found just once. The specimen was blood. The receptors shown here come from a woman aged 40 to 49 in good health.

The table lists this clonotype with a few counts. The chain recombines TRBV12-3 or TRBV12-4 with TRBJ2-1; D perhaps matches TRBD1 (5 bases). There are 11 residues in the CDR3. This CDR3 reads CGSGSHNEQFF. The CDR3 DNA reads TGTGGGTCAGGGTCCCACAATGAGCAGTTCTTC.

J is TRBJ2-3 and V is TRBV9, with TRBD1 matching over 7 bases. This CDR3 spans 14 amino acids. CDR1 is SGDLS and CDR2 is YYNGEE in the germline V gene. J was trimmed by 2 bases and V by 7 bases; bases with no gene match: 7. CDR3 nucleotide sequence: TGTGCCAGCGCCGGACAGGCTTACACAGATACGCAGTATTTT. This encodes CASAGQAYTDTQYF.

The chain employs TRBV6-5 and TRBJ2-7; 12 bases align to TRBD1. The CDR3 runs 15 residues. The V gene end was trimmed by 6 bases and the J gene end by 6 bases; junction bases not matched to a gene: 9. Germline V gene data show CDR1 as MNHEY and CDR2 as SVGAGI. The CDR3 is CASREPGQGASEQYF. The CDR3 nucleotides are TGTGCCAGCAGGGAACCGGGACAGGGGGCAAGCGAGCAGTACTTC.

The chain carries TRBV4-1 and TRBJ2-5; 10 bases are shared with TRBD2. The CDR3 sequence is 18 residues long. V was clipped by 6 bases and J by 3 bases; unmatched bases: 16. Germline assignment: CDR1 MGHRA and CDR2 YSYEKL. CDR3 region: CASRPLPSSGGRKETQYF. The CDR3 nucleotides are TGCGCCAGCAGACCCTTGCCTTCTAGCGGGGGACGGAAAGAGACCCAGTACTTC.

The chain is built from TRBV20-1 and TRBJ2-7, with TRBD2 matching over 7 bases. Germline trimming cut 3 bases from V and 0 bases from J; bases unmatched to any gene: 5. Germline CDR1 reads DFQATT; CDR2 reads SNEGSKA (reference sequence). This CDR3 spans 14 amino acids. CDR3 region: CSASSTSDSYEQYF. Here the CDR3 DNA reads TGCAGTGCTAGTTCTACTAGCGACTCCTACGAGCAGTACTTC.

The chain has TRBV7-2 and TRBJ1-5; no definite D call. Germline V CDR1 and CDR2: SGHTA, FQGNSA. CDR3 length: 13 amino acids. Trimming shortened V by 5 bases and J by 5 bases, and 10 bases separated the two germline ends. CDR3 loop: CASSRWKDQPQHF. CDR3 in DNA: TGTGCCAGCAGCCGGTGGAAGGATCAGCCCCAGCATTTT. Looking up the rest from reference TRBV7-2 and TRBJ1-5 gives the full variable domain: GAGVSQSPSNKVTEKGKDVELRCDPISGHTALYWYRQSLGQGLEFLIYFQGNSAPDKSGLPSDRFSAERTGGSVSTLTIQRTQQEDSAVYLCASSRWKDQPQHFGDGTRLSIL.

With regard to this clonotype: Compared with germline, one end of the junction differs, possibly owing to a read error. This chain uses TRBV5-5 with TRBJ2-1; D possibly uses TRBD1 or TRBD2 (6 bases each). The J call may be mistaken, given a closer DNA end match to TRBJ2-7. The CDR3 sequence is 18 residues long. Germline CDR1 SGHKS, CDR2 YYEKEE (reference sequence). DNA of the CDR3: TGTACCAGCAGGGTGGGGGGCCCCGACCTGAGCTCCTACAATGAGCAGTACTTC. It is translated as CTSRVGGPDLSSYNEQYF.

The rearrangement uses TRBV18 and TRBJ2-1; D remains unclear. Trimming cost V 6 bases and J 9 bases, with 9 bases left between them. The V gene's germline CDR1 is KGHSH and CDR2 LQKENI. The CDR3 is made up of 11 amino acids. For the CDR3, the DNA is TGTGCCAGCTCGCCGGGTATTGAGCAGTTCTTC. This codes for CASSPGIEQFF.

This clonotype was counted between two and nine times. This chain's CDR3 is CASSERRAGANVLTF. The CDR3 DNA reads TGTGCCAGCAGCGAACGCCGGGCTGGGGCCAACGTCCTGACTTTC. The V and J genes are TRBV7-2 and TRBJ2-6; D not resolved. V shed 5 bases and J shed 2 bases, with 10 bases lying between them. The CDR3 covers 15 residues. Per the germline V gene, CDR1 is SGHTA and CDR2 is FQGNSA.

The V and J genes are TRBV25-1 and TRBJ1-1; 7 bases match TRBD1. The CDR3 runs 14 residues. The germline V gene has CDR1 MGHDK and CDR2 SYGVNS. With V trimmed by 8 bases and J by 0 bases, 6 bases remained unmatched. CDR3 in DNA: TGTGCCAGCTACCCGACAGGGATGAACACTGAAGCTTTCTTT. Translating gives CASYPTGMNTEAFF.

This chain joins TRBV28 and TRBJ1-6, with D perhaps matching TRBD1 (5 bases). CDR3 size: 15 residues. V lost 3 bases, J lost 5 bases, and 11 bases lay in between. Germline loops: CDR1 MDHEN, CDR2 SYDVKM. The DNA for the CDR3 is TGTGCCAGCAGTTTCCCAGGGATCCATAATTCACCCCTCCACTTT. It yields the protein CASSFPGIHNSPLHF.

The chain links TRBV6-2 or TRBV6-3 to TRBJ2-5; D ambiguous. V was trimmed by 7 bases and J by 2 bases, leaving 8 bases between them. The length of the CDR3 is 12 residues. CDR1 is MNHEY, CDR2 SVGEGT, per germline. In nucleotides, the CDR3 is TGTGCCAGCAAGTGGAATCAAGAGACCCAGTACTTC. This translates into CASKWNQETQYF.

The chain recombines TRBV6-5 with TRBJ1-1, with D maybe TRBD1 (6 bases). In germline, CDR1 is MNHEY, CDR2 SVGAGI. This CDR3 has 13 residues. V was clipped by 3 bases and J by 6 bases, with 11 bases between them. CDR3 protein: CASSYSQGSEAFF. The CDR3 nucleotides are TGTGCCAGCAGTTATTCACAGGGTTCTGAAGCTTTCTTT.

This clonotype was detected ten times or more. This rearrangement joins TRBV12-3 or TRBV12-4 to TRBJ2-1; a possible D gene is TRBD2 (5 bases). Trimming cost V 6 bases and J 10 bases, with 10 bases left between them. The CDR3 runs to 11 residues. The CDR3 sequence: CASSPLGEQFF. The CDR3 nucleotides are TGTGCCAGCAGCCCACTAGGGGAGCAGTTCTTC.

The chain has TRBV2 and TRBJ1-2; D might be TRBD1 (6 bases). The CDR3 is made up of 15 amino acids. The ends were cut back, 5 bases at V and 4 bases at J, with 17 bases in the middle. In germline, CDR1 is SNHLY, CDR2 FYNNEI. The DNA of the CDR3 is TGTGCCAGCAGTTTCGGACAGAGTGAGTCCTATGGCTACACCTTC. It yields the protein CASSFGQSESYGYTF.

V usage is TRBV9 and J usage is TRBJ2-3; 11 bases are shared with TRBD2. V lost 2 bases and J lost 3; bases outside the gene matches: 2. The CDR3 has 15 residues. In germline, CDR1 is SGDLS, CDR2 YYNGEE. The CDR3 region has the DNA TGTGCCAGCAGCGTTTCTAGCGGGGGGACAGATACGCAGTATTTT. The encoded protein is CASSVSSGGTDTQYF.

J is TRBJ2-7 and V is TRBV28; 12 bases are shared with TRBD2. CDR3 length equals 15 residues. V shed 5 bases and J 3 bases; nucleotides not matched to a gene: 5. Per germline, CDR1 MDHEN and CDR2 SYDVKM. DNA of the CDR3: TGTGCCAGCAGTCCGACTAGCGGGGGTATCTACGAGCAGTACTTC. Its translation: CASSPTSGGIYEQYF.

The gene calls are TRBV5-1 and TRBJ1-2; D unresolved. Germline CDR1 SGHRS, CDR2 YFSETQ. Trimming cost V 2 bases and J 1 base, with 9 bases left between them. The CDR3 spans 14 residues. CDR3 loop: CASSFIGSNYGYTF. As DNA, the CDR3 is TGCGCCAGCAGCTTCATAGGCAGTAACTATGGCTACACCTTC.

This chain uses TRBV18 with TRBJ1-2; 10 nucleotides match TRBD1. V was pared by 4 bases and J by 7 bases, with 12 bases of the junction left unmatched. Germline V gene data show CDR1 as KGHSH and CDR2 as LQKENI. This CDR3 comprises 16 residues. The CDR3 is CASSQDAGTGASGYTF. The CDR3 region has the DNA TGTGCCAGCTCACAAGACGCCGGGACAGGGGCGTCTGGCTACACCTTC.

J is TRBJ1-6 and V is TRBV7-8, with 11 nucleotides matching TRBD1. The germline V gene encodes CDR1 SGHVS and CDR2 FQNEAQ. This CDR3 has 14 amino acids. The ends lost 5 bases at V and 11 bases at J; junction bases unmatched: 5. The CDR3 DNA reads as TGTGCCAGCAGCCCGGGACAGGGGGTAACACCCCTCCACTTT. Its translation is CASSPGQGVTPLHF.

The chain employs TRBV28 and TRBJ2-5, with D tentatively TRBD2 (6 bases). This CDR3 has 13 amino acids. Germline assignment: CDR1 MDHEN and CDR2 SYDVKM. Between the trimmed V and J ends, which lost 8 bases and 5 bases, there was a span of 15 bases. This CDR3 is CASLGGSYETQYF. CDR3 DNA sequence: TGTGCCAGCCTCGGGGGTTCCTACGAGACCCAGTACTTC.

In DNA, the CDR3 is TGTGCCAGCACCCCCGCCCGCCTAGCGGGAATTGGAAATGAGCAGTTCTTC. Encoded protein: CASTPARLAGIGNEQFF. The genes are TRBV28 and TRBJ2-1; 9 nucleotides match TRBD2. The length of the CDR3 is 17 residues. In germline, CDR1 is MDHEN, CDR2 SYDVKM. V shed 7 bases, J shed 7 bases, and the junction held 17 bases outside the gene matches.